These 32 T cell receptor beta chains originate from one sample sequenced in a study of long-term antiretroviral therapy in people with HIV. A v3.0 immunoSEQ assay was performed at survey level. Only in-frame clones appear in the TCRdb table, and some are missing; sequencing was by immunoSEQ multiplex PCR. The sample lists 40,000 to 50,000 clones; roughly 93% were seen once. The source material was unsorted PBMCs, sampled around 9.2 years after starting antiretroviral therapy. These receptors were taken from a man between 25 and 39 years old with HIV.

The CDR3 sequence: CASSLDRGPGNTIYF. In DNA form, the CDR3 reads TGTGCCAGCAGCCTCGACAGGGGGCCTGGAAACACCATATATTTT. V usage is TRBV13 and J usage is TRBJ1-3, with 10 bases matching TRBD1. The CDR3 contains 15 residues. The ends lost 5 bases at V and 2 bases at J; junction bases unmatched: 3. Germline V gene lookup returns CDR1 PRHDT and CDR2 FYEKMQ (reference sequence).

This rearrangement joins TRBV18 to TRBJ1-1, with D perhaps matching TRBD1 (5 bases). The CDR3 totals 14 residues. Trimming stripped 3 bases from V and 1 base from J, with 9 bases between. CDR1 is KGHSH, CDR2 LQKENI, per germline. CDR3 nucleotide sequence: TGTGCCAGCTCACCTCTGGGACCGAACACTGAAGCTTTCTTT. Translated: CASSPLGPNTEAFF.

This clone has only one observation. The chain joins TRBV29-1 to TRBJ1-2, with D unclear. V was trimmed by 4 bases and J by 2 bases, leaving 5 bases between them. Germline CDR1 reads SQVTM; CDR2 reads ANQGSEA. This CDR3 is 11 amino acids long. CDR3 sequence (DNA): TGCAGCGTTGCAGCGAACTATGGCTACACCTTC. Amino acid sequence: CSVAANYGYTF.

The chain carries TRBV6-6 and TRBJ2-3; TRBD1 might be the D (5 bases). This CDR3 spans 16 amino acids. V lost 3 bases, J lost 1 base, and 14 bases lay in between. The germline gives CDR1 MNHNY, CDR2 SVGAGI (reference sequence). The CDR3 DNA sequence: TGTGCCAGCAGTTATCGGCAGGGTTGGGGCACAGATACGCAGTATTTT. Residues: CASSYRQGWGTDTQYF.

CDR3 bases: TGCGCCAGCAGCCAATCTTCGGGCAGGGGGTATGAGCAGTTCTTC. This gives the protein CASSQSSGRGYEQFF. The rearrangement joins TRBV4-1 to TRBJ2-1; TRBD1 matches at 7 bases. Losses at the gene ends were 2 bases for V and 8 bases for J; bases not matched to a gene: 9. In germline, CDR1 is MGHRA, CDR2 YSYEKL. This CDR3 contains 15 residues.

The V gene is TRBV7-8, the J gene TRBJ1-1, with D maybe TRBD1 (5 bases). This CDR3 contains 13 residues. Trimming took off 3 bases at V and 6 bases at J, with 11 bases between the two ends. Germline V gene lookup returns CDR1 SGHVS and CDR2 FQNEAQ. The CDR3: CASSFRDGAEAFF. The CDR3 DNA follows: TGTGCCAGCAGCTTCCGGGACGGTGCTGAAGCTTTCTTT.

The V call is TRBV6-1, the J call TRBJ2-6, with 8 bases fitting TRBD1. Germline CDR1 is MNHNS and CDR2 is SASEGT. Trimming at V came to 6 bases and at J to 2 bases, leaving 3 bases not matched to a gene. The CDR3 covers 15 residues. Written as DNA, the CDR3 is TGTGCCAGCAGCGCGACAGGGGCTGGGGCCAACGTCCTGACTTTC. Its translation is CASSATGAGANVLTF.

This chain uses TRBV5-1 with TRBJ2-1; 11 bases line up with TRBD2. The CDR3 consists of 15 residues. The germline V gene has CDR1 SGHRS and CDR2 YFSETQ. J lost 3 bases, V lost 5 bases, and 4 bases had no gene match. Here the CDR3 DNA reads TGCGCCAGCAGAACTACTAGCGGGGGCTACAATGAGCAGTTCTTC. Its protein is CASRTTSGGYNEQFF.

The table lists this clone with a count of one. The rearrangement joins TRBV5-5 to TRBJ1-5; 8 nucleotides align to TRBD1. Germline-derived CDR1 and CDR2 are SGHKS and YYEKEE (reference sequence). The J segment lost 9 bases and the V segment lost 3 bases, leaving 8 bases of the junction unmatched. There are 14 residues in the CDR3. This CDR3 is CASSSGQGLGPQHF. The CDR3 DNA is TGTGCCAGCAGCTCAGGACAGGGTTTGGGGCCCCAGCATTTT.

V is TRBV6-5 and J is TRBJ2-4; 7 bases are shared with TRBD2. Germline-derived CDR1 and CDR2 are MNHEY and SVGAGI. The CDR3 has 16 residues. V lost 0 bases, J lost 1 base, and 3 bases stayed unmatched. This CDR3 is CASSYSKLAAKNIQYF. CDR3 DNA sequence: TGTGCCAGCAGTTACTCGAAACTAGCGGCCAAAAACATTCAGTACTTC.

V usage is TRBV11-2 and J usage is TRBJ1-6; 10 bases fit TRBD1. The CDR3 consists of 15 residues. Germline CDR1 is SGHAT and CDR2 is FQNNGV. V dropped 2 bases and J dropped 10; count of bases not matched to a gene: 5. CDR3 loop: CASSLTGTGESPLHF. For the CDR3, the DNA is TGTGCCAGCAGCTTAACCGGGACAGGGGAATCACCCCTCCACTTT.

The rearrangement uses TRBV19 and TRBJ1-2; no clear D gene. V lost 4 bases to trimming and J lost 5 bases, with 14 bases between them. The CDR3 has 14 residues. The germline V gene encodes CDR1 LNHDA and CDR2 SQIVND (reference sequence). CDR3 in amino acids: CASSRQSGLYGYTF. The CDR3 DNA follows: TGTGCCAGTAGTAGGCAGTCTGGTCTATATGGCTACACCTTC.

The chain combines TRBV7-3 with TRBJ2-3, with 9 positions matching TRBD2. The trim removed 2 bases at V and 2 bases at J, leaving 2 bases unmatched. The CDR3 sequence is 15 residues long. The germline V gene has CDR1 SGHTA and CDR2 FQGTGA. Written as DNA, the CDR3 is TGTGCCAGCAGCTTAGGCGGGGGGGCCACAGATACGCAGTATTTT. This codes for CASSLGGGATDTQYF.

The chain links TRBV25-1 to TRBJ2-3; possibly TRBD1 or TRBD2 for D (5 bases each). V gave up 10 bases and J gave up 5 bases, with 16 bases separating them. Germline loops: CDR1 MGHDK, CDR2 SYGVNS. The CDR3 is 13 amino acids. The chain's CDR3 is CATARGWEDTQYF. In DNA, the CDR3 is TGTGCCACCGCGAGGGGTTGGGAAGATACGCAGTATTTT.

This rearrangement joins TRBV28 to TRBJ2-6; D unresolved. In germline, CDR1 is MDHEN, CDR2 SYDVKM. The CDR3 consists of 14 residues. The V end lost 4 bases, the J end lost 0 bases, and 4 bases lay between the germline ends. The CDR3 DNA reads as TGTGCCAGCAGTTGGCACTCTGGGGCCAACGTCCTGACTTTC. As protein: CASSWHSGANVLTF.

The V gene is TRBV7-2, the J gene TRBJ2-7; D is possibly TRBD2 (5 bases). Germline V gene lookup returns CDR1 SGHTA and CDR2 FQGNSA. V was pared by 2 bases and J by 4 bases, with 9 bases between. This CDR3 region has 13 residues. The CDR3: CASSLFGEYEQYF. CDR3 coding DNA: TGTGCCAGCAGCTTATTTGGGGAGTACGAGCAGTACTTC.

The chain links TRBV5-4 to TRBJ2-2; maybe TRBD2 (6 bases). The V end was cut by 0 bases, the J end by 1 base, with 10 bases between. Germline lookup yields CDR1 SGHNT and CDR2 YYREEE (reference sequence). This CDR3 has 16 amino acids. CDR3 residues: CASSLAGGLNTGELFF. CDR3 sequence (DNA): TGTGCCAGCAGCTTGGCCGGGGGTTTGAACACCGGGGAGCTGTTTTTT.

This chain joins TRBV5-4 and TRBJ2-7; 10 bases map to TRBD1. The V segment lost 4 bases and the J segment 2 bases; nucleotides outside the gene matches: 6. There are 15 residues in the CDR3. Germline lookup yields CDR1 SGHNT and CDR2 YYREEE (reference sequence). CDR3 loop: CASSQGQGLTYEQYV. In DNA form, the CDR3 reads TGTGCCAGCAGCCAGGGACAGGGGCTGACCTACGAGCAGTACGTC.

This chain connects TRBV6-6 to TRBJ1-6, with D perhaps TRBD1 (6 bases). The germline CDR1 and CDR2 sequences are MNHNY and SVGAGI (reference sequence). Trimming stripped 11 bases from V and 7 bases from J, with 15 bases between. The length of the CDR3 is 13 residues. DNA for the CDR3: TGTGCCGGGGGCTCCACAGGGAATTCACCCCTCCACTTT. Its translation: CAGGSTGNSPLHF.

This chain uses TRBV6-1 with TRBJ2-7, with 7 bases that match TRBD1. The trim removed 5 bases at V and 2 bases at J, leaving 6 bases unmatched. Looked up from germline, CDR1 is MNHNS and CDR2 is SASEGT. This CDR3 comprises 14 residues. The CDR3 DNA reads TGTGCCAGCAGTTTGGACAGGAGCCCCTACGAGCAGTACGTC. Protein: CASSLDRSPYEQYV.

In its sample, this clone was seen a few times. The genes are TRBV10-3 and TRBJ2-2, with no clear D. CDR1 ENHRY and CDR2 SYGVKD come from the germline V gene. The ends were cut back, 10 bases at V and 1 base at J, with 10 bases in the middle. CDR3 length equals 13 residues. CDR3 protein: CATRDGNTGELFF. The CDR3 bases are TGTGCCACGAGAGACGGGAACACCGGGGAGCTGTTTTTT.

This sequence joins TRBV28 and TRBJ1-3; D gene ambiguous. The V gene's germline CDR1 is MDHEN and CDR2 SYDVKM. The V and J ends lost 8 bases and 1 base respectively, with 12 bases between them. The CDR3 is 14 amino acids. The CDR3: CASHPLLSGNTIYF. CDR3 sequence (DNA): TGTGCCAGCCACCCCTTGCTGTCTGGAAACACCATATATTTT. The full variable domain, with the rest looked up from reference TRBV28 and TRBJ1-3, is DVKVTQSSRYLVKRTGEKVFLECVQDMDHENMFWYRQDPGLGLRLIYFSYDVKMKEKGDIPEGYSVSREKKERFSLILESASTNQTSMYLCASHPLLSGNTIYFGEGSWLTVV.

This clone has only one observation. The rearrangement joins TRBV6-5 to TRBJ1-1; D is perhaps TRBD1 (6 bases). The CDR3 extends over 12 amino acids. Germline V CDR1 and CDR2: MNHEY, SVGAGI. Trimming took 2 bases from V and 8 from J, leaving 9 bases between them. CDR3 amino acids: CASSYTGGEAFF. The CDR3 coding sequence is TGTGCCAGCAGTTACACGGGGGGCGAAGCTTTCTTT.

The J gene is TRBJ2-5, the V gene TRBV5-6; D gene uncertain. CDR3 size: 14 residues. Trimming left V 4 bases short and J 2 bases short, with 12 bases between. Germline assignment: CDR1 SGHDT and CDR2 YYEEEE. The CDR3 reads CASSIRHIQETQYF. The CDR3 DNA follows: TGTGCCAGCAGCATCCGACATATTCAAGAGACCCAGTACTTC. The variable domain in full, with the rest retrieved from reference TRBV5-6 and TRBJ2-5, is DAGVTQSPTHLIKTRGQQVTLRCSPKSGHDTVSWYQQALGQGPQFIFQYYEEEERQRGNFPDRFSGHQFPNYSSELNVNALLLGDSALYLCASSIRHIQETQYFGPGTRLLVL.

The chain has TRBV19 and TRBJ1-1, with 7 positions matching TRBD1. The CDR3 length is 17 residues. V was pared by 3 bases and J by 0 bases, with 10 bases of the junction left unmatched. CDR1 LNHDA and CDR2 SQIVND come from the germline V gene (reference sequence). In DNA form, the CDR3 reads TGTGCCAGTAGTATCGGTCGGGACAGACCCATGAACACTGAAGCTTTCTTT. Translation gives CASSIGRDRPMNTEAFF.

The chain couples TRBV2 to TRBJ2-2; TRBD2 matches at 15 bases. J lost 6 bases, V lost 6 bases, and 5 bases had no gene match. This CDR3 comprises 16 residues. Germline V gene lookup returns CDR1 SNHLY and CDR2 FYNNEI. CDR3 in DNA: TGTGCCAGCAGAAATGGACTAGCGGGGGGGTCCGGGGAGCTGTTTTTT. This codes for CASRNGLAGGSGELFF.

The gene calls are TRBV6-1 and TRBJ1-5, with 8 nucleotides matching TRBD1. CDR1 is MNHNS, CDR2 SASEGT, per germline. The V and J ends lost 3 bases and 2 bases, in that order; junction bases with no gene match: 3. This CDR3 has 15 amino acids. CDR3 amino acids: CASSDSGQGNQPQHF. CDR3 bases: TGTGCCAGCAGTGACTCGGGACAGGGCAATCAGCCCCAGCATTTT.

The rearrangement links TRBV6-1 to TRBJ1-5; D call uncertain. V lost 2 bases to trimming and J lost 5 bases, with 16 bases between them. This CDR3 comprises 16 residues. Germline V gene data show CDR1 as MNHNS and CDR2 as SASEGT. CDR3 in DNA: TGTGCCAGCAGTGAACCGCGTACCGATTTCGATCAGCCCCAGCATTTT. This gives the protein CASSEPRTDFDQPQHF.

This sequence joins TRBV6-5 and TRBJ2-3; D assignment may be TRBD1 or TRBD2 (5 bases each). Germline V gene sequence: CDR1 MNHEY, CDR2 SVGAGI. V lost 2 bases and J 0 bases, leaving 6 bases between the germline ends. The CDR3 totals 14 residues. CDR3 sequence reads: CASSYRDSTDTQYF. CDR3 bases: TGTGCCAGCAGTTACAGGGACAGCACAGATACGCAGTATTTT.

The chain couples TRBV2 to TRBJ2-7; D might be TRBD1 (5 bases). The germline V and J ends were trimmed by 7 bases and 5 bases, with 18 bases remaining between them. In germline, CDR1 is SNHLY, CDR2 FYNNEI. CDR3 length: 14 residues. CDR3 nucleotide sequence: TGTGCCAGCAAATTGAGACCGACAGTTAACGAGCAGTACTTC. Amino acids: CASKLRPTVNEQYF.

The chain carries TRBV6-1 and TRBJ2-2; D is perhaps TRBD2 (5 bases). CDR3 size: 15 residues. Trimming took 7 bases from V and 7 from J, leaving 19 bases between them. CDR1 and CDR2 from the germline V gene are MNHNS and SASEGT. As DNA, the CDR3 is TGTGCCAGCAACGACTATACCCCGTATGTCGGGGAGCTGTTTTTT. Protein product: CASNDYTPYVGELFF.

The rearrangement links TRBV2 to TRBJ1-6; D not certain. Trimming took off 0 bases at V and 7 bases at J, with 4 bases between the two ends. Germline V gene lookup returns CDR1 SNHLY and CDR2 FYNNEI. This CDR3 has 13 residues. The chain's CDR3 is CASSEARNSPLHF. The DNA of the CDR3 is TGTGCCAGCAGTGAAGCGAGAAATTCACCCCTCCACTTT.